The clone carrying this T cell receptor beta chain was recorded at least ten times. Antigen unknown. The record originates from a study of HIV-infected children after antiretroviral therapy interruption. Study overall: Weeks 0, 12, interruption end (24 or 48), and about 3 years post-study gave interruption-arm samples.

The treatment is: PENTA 11 planned treatment interruption arm or continuous ART arm. The CDR3 has 14 residues. Trimming removed 2 bases at V and 0 bases at J, with 6 bases between. Germline CDR1 reads MNHEY; CDR2 reads SVGAGI. The TCR library was built from RNA with a 3' RACE protocol and unique molecular identifiers. TCRdb recomputed calls from the 3' RACE reads with MiXCR, one row per CDR3 protein. The sample comprises about 15,000 distinct CDR3 sequences, 3.4% of which are singletons, and roughly 34% rests with the top ten. Study-wide findings and caveats: Shared-triplet CDR3 clusters increased after treatment interruption in three patients, significant only when one outlier was excluded.

The chain has TRBV6-5 and TRBJ2-3; possibly TRBD1 or TRBD2 for D (5 bases each). The receptor was derived from a pool of human donors with HIV. The source was CD45RO+ CD8+ T cells from PBMCs, pooled from several time points, collected from a donor given antiretroviral therapy, either interrupted or continuous. Subset specified: memory CD8+ CD45RO+ CD45RA- T cells. CDR3 protein: CASSYGGSTDTQYF. CDR3 bases: TGTGCCAGCAGTTACGGGGGTAGCACAGATACGCAGTATTTT.